What follows are 20 T cell receptor beta chains derived from one specimen sequenced in a study of OX40 agonist ivuxolimab in advanced cancers. This table comes from immunoSEQ multiplex PCR, and its TCRdb copy is limited to in-frame clones, with some not included. The data show tens of thousands of clones, around 85% seen once. The sequencing used CD4+ or CD8+ T cells sorted from blood, collected in a trial of the OX40 agonist ivuxolimab. These receptors were collected from an adult with an advanced solid tumor such as melanoma, head and neck, liver or kidney cancer.

V is TRBV9 and J is TRBJ1-2; D is undetermined. The V and J ends lost 4 bases and 2 bases respectively, with 9 bases between them. The CDR3 is 13 amino acids. CDR1 is SGDLS, CDR2 YYNGEE, per germline. CDR3 nucleotide sequence: TGTGCCAGCAGCCCCGAGACGAACTATGGCTACACCTTC. Encoded protein: CASSPETNYGYTF.

The chain has TRBV5-6 and TRBJ1-5; tentative D call: TRBD1 (5 bases). Germline-derived CDR1 and CDR2 are SGHDT and YYEEEE. This CDR3 has 16 amino acids. Trimming took 4 bases from V and 6 from J, leaving 20 bases between them. The CDR3 DNA reads as TGTGCCAGCAGCCGTAGCCCTACGGGGGGAGCTCAGCCCCAGCATTTT. Translation: CASSRSPTGGAQPQHF.

This clone has only a few counts. The V and J genes are TRBV5-1 and TRBJ2-7, with TRBD2 identical over 7 bases. V dropped 2 bases and J dropped 10; count of bases not matched to a gene: 12. The CDR3 spans 14 residues. Germline loops: CDR1 SGHRS, CDR2 YFSETQ. CDR3 nucleotides: TGCGCCAGCAGCTTTAGCGGGTCCTACGAGCGACAGTACTTC. Its translation is CASSFSGSYERQYF.

V usage is TRBV7-9 and J usage is TRBJ1-6; D is uncertain. The ends were cut back, 8 bases at V and 10 bases at J, with 18 bases in the middle. Germline V gene lookup returns CDR1 SEHNR and CDR2 FQNEAQ (reference sequence). This CDR3 is 14 amino acids long. The CDR3 nucleotides read TGTGCCAGCGGGGAAAACGGGGAGTCCTCACCCCTCCACTTT. It encodes CASGENGESSPLHF.

This rearrangement joins TRBV21-1 to TRBJ1-5; TRBD1, the table's D call, lacks a check against the DNA. TRBV21-1 is labeled a pseudogene. The CDR3 is 18 residues long. The CDR3 region has the DNA TGTGCCAGCAGCCCCAGCGTGACAGTAAAAGATAGCAATCAGCCCCAGCATTTT. The encoded protein is CASSPSVTVKDSNQPQHF.

J is TRBJ2-1 and V is TRBV10-3; 11 bases fit TRBD2. The CDR3 runs to 14 residues. Germline assignment: CDR1 ENHRY and CDR2 SYGVKD. With 5 bases clipped from V and 10 bases from J, the junction kept 7 bases outside the gene matches. The CDR3 region has the DNA TGTGCCATCAGTCCGGGACTAGCGGCGGGGGAGCAGTTCTTC. As protein: CAISPGLAAGEQFF.

J is TRBJ1-5 and V is TRBV7-9, with 7 bases lining up with TRBD1. The V segment lost 5 bases and the J segment 3 bases; nucleotides outside the gene matches: 4. The CDR3 is 14 amino acids. Germline V gene lookup returns CDR1 SEHNR and CDR2 FQNEAQ (reference sequence). The DNA for the CDR3 is TGTGCCAGCAGCCAAGACAGGGACAATCAGCCCCAGCATTTT. It encodes CASSQDRDNQPQHF. Complete variable domain (other parts from reference TRBV7-9 and TRBJ1-5): DTGVSQNPRHKITKRGQNVTFRCDPISEHNRLYWYRQTLGQGPEFLTYFQNEAQLEKSRLLSDRFSAERPKGSFSTLEIQRTEQGDSAMYLCASSQDRDNQPQHFGDGTRLSIL.

The CDR3 loop is CASSPTMGARAFF. As DNA, the CDR3 is TGTGCCAGCAGCCCCACGATGGGGGCGCGGGCTTTCTTT. V gene TRBV6-6 combines with J gene TRBJ1-1, with D possibly TRBD1 on 6 matching bases. Trimming took off 6 bases at V and 11 bases at J, with 19 bases between the two ends. CDR1 MNHNY and CDR2 SVGAGI come from the germline V gene (reference sequence). This CDR3 has 13 residues.

The chain recombines TRBV7-6 with TRBJ2-7; a possible D gene is TRBD1 (6 bases). V gave up 3 bases and J gave up 3 bases, with 12 bases separating them. CDR1 and CDR2 (germline): SGHVS, FNYEAQ. The CDR3 is 14 amino acids. CDR3 in amino acids: CASSFAGVNYEQYF. For the CDR3, the DNA is TGTGCCAGCAGCTTTGCAGGGGTTAACTACGAGCAGTACTTC.

This rearrangement joins TRBV7-6 to TRBJ2-7, with TRBD2 matching 7 bases. The germline CDR1 and CDR2 sequences are SGHVS and FNYEAQ. Trimming at V came to 1 base and at J to 3 bases, leaving 9 bases not matched to a gene. The CDR3 has 16 residues. The CDR3 bases are TGTGCCAGCAGCTTAGGTGACGGGAGGACCGTCTACGAGCAGTACTTC. Residues: CASSLGDGRTVYEQYF. The entire variable domain, with the rest obtained from reference TRBV7-6 and TRBJ2-7, is as follows: GAGVSQSPRYKVTKRGQDVALRCDPISGHVSLYWYRQALGQGPEFLTYFNYEAQQDKSGLPNDRFSAERPEGSISTLTIQRTEQRDSAMYRCASSLGDGRTVYEQYFGPGTRLTVT.

CDR3 sequence (DNA): TGTGCCAGCAGCTTGCTCGCGGGGTCCAATGAGCAGTTCTTC. Protein sequence: CASSLLAGSNEQFF. V gene TRBV7-9 combines with J gene TRBJ2-1; maybe TRBD2 (6 bases). The ends were cut back, 3 bases at V and 6 bases at J, with 12 bases in the middle. Germline V lookup: CDR1 SEHNR, CDR2 FQNEAQ (reference sequence). The CDR3 has 14 residues. Together with reference TRBV7-9 and TRBJ2-1, the CDR3 gives the full variable domain: DTGVSQNPRHKITKRGQNVTFRCDPISEHNRLYWYRQTLGQGPEFLTYFQNEAQLEKSRLLSDRFSAERPKGSFSTLEIQRTEQGDSAMYLCASSLLAGSNEQFFGPGTRLTVL.

The V and J genes are TRBV2 and TRBJ2-6, with a possible D match to TRBD2 (5 bases). The germline CDR1 and CDR2 sequences are SNHLY and FYNNEI. This CDR3 has 14 residues. Trimming removed 5 bases at V and 1 base at J, with 6 bases between. DNA of the CDR3: TGTGCCAGCAGTTCGGGATCTGGGGCCAACGTCCTGACTTTC. This translates into CASSSGSGANVLTF.

The CDR3 protein is CASSFKQGAYNEQFF. CDR3 in DNA: TGTGCCAGCAGCTTTAAACAGGGGGCCTACAATGAGCAGTTCTTC. This rearrangement joins TRBV5-4 to TRBJ2-1, with TRBD1 matching over 8 bases. Germline V CDR1 and CDR2: SGHNT, YYREEE (reference sequence). Trimming at V came to 2 bases and at J to 2 bases, leaving 3 bases not matched to a gene. The length of the CDR3 is 15 residues.

The chain couples TRBV5-8 to TRBJ2-6; D not resolved. Deletions cut 0 bases from V and 1 base from J, with 5 bases between. Per the germline V gene, CDR1 is SGHTS and CDR2 is YDEGEE. The CDR3 covers 15 residues. Here the CDR3 reads CASSLVDSGANVLTF. The CDR3 DNA is TGTGCCAGCAGCTTGGTTGATTCTGGGGCCAACGTCCTGACTTTC.

V usage is TRBV5-8 and J usage is TRBJ1-1, with TRBD1 matching over 7 bases. The CDR3 loop spans 15 amino acids. Germline assignment: CDR1 SGHTS and CDR2 YDEGEE. The trim removed 3 bases at V and 2 bases at J, leaving 7 bases unmatched. CDR3 residues: CASSYWDSLNTEAFF. The CDR3 DNA reads TGTGCCAGCAGCTACTGGGACAGCTTAAACACTGAAGCTTTCTTT.

By share, this clone counts as medium-sized (0.01 to 0.1%). This chain links TRBV5-1 with TRBJ2-3, with TRBD2 matching over 7 bases. Per germline, CDR1 SGHRS and CDR2 YFSETQ. Trimming removed 5 bases from V and 2 bases from J; junction bases left unmatched: 8. The CDR3 sequence is 15 residues long. This CDR3 is CASRLGRTITDTQYF. The CDR3 coding sequence is TGCGCCAGCAGACTCGGGAGGACCATCACAGATACGCAGTATTTT.

CDR3 amino acids: CASSSRGQPQHF. The CDR3 DNA follows: TGTGCCAGCAGTTCACGAGGGCAGCCCCAGCATTTT. This chain connects TRBV6-5 to TRBJ1-5; no clear D gene. Germline V gene sequence: CDR1 MNHEY, CDR2 SVGAGI. The V end lost 4 bases, the J end lost 7 bases, and 8 bases lay between the germline ends. The CDR3 is 12 amino acids.

The rearrangement links TRBV7-3 to TRBJ2-1, with 10 positions matching TRBD2. The V gene end was trimmed by 6 bases and the J gene end by 4 bases; junction bases not matched to a gene: 6. Germline-derived CDR1 and CDR2 are SGHTA and FQGTGA. The CDR3 loop spans 15 amino acids. The CDR3 reads CASSSGTSEYNEQFF. As DNA, the CDR3 is TGTGCCAGCAGTTCCGGGACTAGCGAGTACAATGAGCAGTTCTTC. The complete variable domain, with remaining parts taken from reference TRBV7-3 and TRBJ2-1, reads GAGVSQTPSNKVTEKGKYVELRCDPISGHTALYWYRQSLGQGPEFLIYFQGTGAADDSGLPNDRFFAVRPEGSVSTLKIQRTERGDSAVYLCASSSGTSEYNEQFFGPGTRLTVL.

This clone was detected once. CDR3: CAISGQGSEETQYF. The CDR3 DNA sequence: TGTGCCATCAGTGGACAGGGGTCGGAGGAGACCCAGTACTTC. This chain connects TRBV10-3 to TRBJ2-5, with 8 nucleotides matching TRBD1. The germline gives CDR1 ENHRY, CDR2 SYGVKD. The CDR3 length is 14 residues. The ends lost 4 bases at V and 5 bases at J; junction bases unmatched: 6.

This chain uses TRBV19 with TRBJ2-7; no clear D gene. The CDR3 sequence is 15 residues long. The germline gives CDR1 LNHDA, CDR2 SQIVND (reference sequence). Trimming removed 3 bases from V and 0 bases from J, with 12 bases in between. CDR3 loop: CASSIRHQSSYEQYF. CDR3 coding DNA: TGTGCCAGTAGTATCCGGCACCAAAGCTCCTACGAGCAGTACTTC.